Below, 5 T cell receptor beta chains from the same sample are listed, as sequenced in a study of blood T cell repertoires in COVID-19. The table came from immunoSEQ multiplex PCR; TCRdb's copy has only in-frame clones and leaves some out. The profile shows roughly 100,000 clones, roughly 87% of them singletons. What was sequenced was peripheral blood. The source of these receptors is a woman aged 80 or over in a cohort sampled during active COVID-19.

The chain carries TRBV19 and TRBJ2-3, with 8 nucleotides matching TRBD1. The germline gives CDR1 LNHDA, CDR2 SQIVND (reference sequence). The ends lost 3 bases at V and 6 bases at J; junction bases unmatched: 8. The CDR3 contains 15 residues. The CDR3 nucleotides are TGTGCCAGTAGTATCCAAGGACAGGGTGCCGATACGCAGTATTTT. Residues: CASSIQGQGADTQYF. Full variable domain (remainder filled in from reference TRBV19 and TRBJ2-3): DGGITQSPKYLFRKEGQNVTLSCEQNLNHDAMYWYRQDPGQGLRLIYYSQIVNDFQKGDIAEGYSVSREKKESFPLTVTSAQKNPTAFYLCASSIQGQGADTQYFGPGTRLTVL.

This clone was seen a single time. The gene calls are TRBV5-1 and TRBJ1-2; TRBD1 aligns across 7 bases. The junction had 9 bases not matched to a gene; V was cut back by 5 bases and J by 8 bases. The CDR3 runs to 13 residues. Germline V lookup: CDR1 SGHRS, CDR2 YFSETQ. CDR3 in DNA: TGCGCCAGCAGTCCAGACAGGGCGCCCGGCTACACCTTC. This codes for CASSPDRAPGYTF. The variable domain in full, with the rest retrieved from reference TRBV5-1 and TRBJ1-2, is KAGVTQTPRYLIKTRGQQVTLSCSPISGHRSVSWYQQTPGQGLQFLFEYFSETQRNKGNFPGRFSGRQFSNSRSEMNVSTLELGDSALYLCASSPDRAPGYTFGSGTRLTVV.

This chain links TRBV4-1 with TRBJ2-2, with D possibly matching TRBD2 (6 bases). Trimming left V 0 bases short and J 0 bases short, with 11 bases between. There are 17 residues in the CDR3. Germline-derived CDR1 and CDR2 are MGHRA and YSYEKL. The CDR3 DNA reads as TGCGCCAGCAGCCAAGATCGGAGACTAGCGAACACCGGGGAGCTGTTTTTT. This codes for CASSQDRRLANTGELFF.

This clone is large in the sample. The gene calls are TRBV4-1 and TRBJ1-5; D may be TRBD1 (6 bases). Germline CDR1 is MGHRA and CDR2 is YSYEKL. CDR3 size: 15 residues. The V end was cut by 4 bases, the J end by 5 bases, with 15 bases between. The CDR3: CASSPTQNRDQPQHF. The CDR3 bases are TGCGCCAGCAGCCCGACGCAAAACAGGGATCAGCCCCAGCATTTT.

This chain joins TRBV5-1 and TRBJ2-7; TRBD2 agrees at 10 bases. This CDR3 comprises 14 residues. The germline V gene encodes CDR1 SGHRS and CDR2 YFSETQ. J gave up 11 bases and V 4 bases, and 12 bases lay outside the gene matches. In DNA, the CDR3 is TGCGCCAGCAGCCCCGAGCGGGAGGGCCAAGAGGAGTACTTC. Residues: CASSPEREGQEEYF.